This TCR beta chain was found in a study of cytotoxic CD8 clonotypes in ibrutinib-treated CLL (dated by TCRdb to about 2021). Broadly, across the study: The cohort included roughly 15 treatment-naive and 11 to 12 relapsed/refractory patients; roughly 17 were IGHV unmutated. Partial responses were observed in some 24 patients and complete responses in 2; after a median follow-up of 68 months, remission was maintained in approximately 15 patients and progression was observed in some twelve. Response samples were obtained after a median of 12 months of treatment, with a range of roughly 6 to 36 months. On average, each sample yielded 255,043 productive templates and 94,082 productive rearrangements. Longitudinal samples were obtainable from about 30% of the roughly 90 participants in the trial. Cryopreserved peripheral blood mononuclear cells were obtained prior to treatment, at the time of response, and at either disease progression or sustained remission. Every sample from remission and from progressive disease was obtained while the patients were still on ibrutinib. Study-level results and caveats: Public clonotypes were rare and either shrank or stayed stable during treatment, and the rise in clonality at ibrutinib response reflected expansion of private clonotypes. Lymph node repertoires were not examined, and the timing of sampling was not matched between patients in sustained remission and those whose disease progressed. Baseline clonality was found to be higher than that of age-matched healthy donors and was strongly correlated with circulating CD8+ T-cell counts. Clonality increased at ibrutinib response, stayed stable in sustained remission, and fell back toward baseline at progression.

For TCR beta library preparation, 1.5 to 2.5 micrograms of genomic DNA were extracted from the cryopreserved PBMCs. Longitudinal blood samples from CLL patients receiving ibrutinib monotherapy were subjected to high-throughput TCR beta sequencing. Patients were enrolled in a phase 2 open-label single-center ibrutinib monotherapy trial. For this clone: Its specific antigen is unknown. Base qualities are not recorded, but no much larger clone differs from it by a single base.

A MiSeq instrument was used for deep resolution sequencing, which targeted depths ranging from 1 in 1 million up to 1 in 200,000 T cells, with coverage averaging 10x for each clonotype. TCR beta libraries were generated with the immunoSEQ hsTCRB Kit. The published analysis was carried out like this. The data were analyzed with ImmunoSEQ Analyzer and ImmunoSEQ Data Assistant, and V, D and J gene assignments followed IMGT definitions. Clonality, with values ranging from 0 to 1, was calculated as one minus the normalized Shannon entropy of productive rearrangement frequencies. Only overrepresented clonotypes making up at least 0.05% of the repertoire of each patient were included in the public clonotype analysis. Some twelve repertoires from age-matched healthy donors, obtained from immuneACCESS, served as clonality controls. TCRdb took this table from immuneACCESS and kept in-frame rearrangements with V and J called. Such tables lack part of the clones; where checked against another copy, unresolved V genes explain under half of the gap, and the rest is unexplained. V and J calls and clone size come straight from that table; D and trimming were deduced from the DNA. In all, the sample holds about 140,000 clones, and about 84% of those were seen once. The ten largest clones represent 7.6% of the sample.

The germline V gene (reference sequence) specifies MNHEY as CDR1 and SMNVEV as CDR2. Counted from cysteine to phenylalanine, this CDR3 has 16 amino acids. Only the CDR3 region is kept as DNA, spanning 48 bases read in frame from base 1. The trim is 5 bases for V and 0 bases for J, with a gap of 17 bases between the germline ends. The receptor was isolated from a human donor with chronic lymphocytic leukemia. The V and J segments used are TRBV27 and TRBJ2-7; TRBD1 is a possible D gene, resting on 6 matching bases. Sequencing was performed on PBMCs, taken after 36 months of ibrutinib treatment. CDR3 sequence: CASSDYRALSSYEQYF. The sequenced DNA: TGTGCCAGCAGTGACTACAGGGCCTTGAGCTCCTACGAGCAGTACTTC.